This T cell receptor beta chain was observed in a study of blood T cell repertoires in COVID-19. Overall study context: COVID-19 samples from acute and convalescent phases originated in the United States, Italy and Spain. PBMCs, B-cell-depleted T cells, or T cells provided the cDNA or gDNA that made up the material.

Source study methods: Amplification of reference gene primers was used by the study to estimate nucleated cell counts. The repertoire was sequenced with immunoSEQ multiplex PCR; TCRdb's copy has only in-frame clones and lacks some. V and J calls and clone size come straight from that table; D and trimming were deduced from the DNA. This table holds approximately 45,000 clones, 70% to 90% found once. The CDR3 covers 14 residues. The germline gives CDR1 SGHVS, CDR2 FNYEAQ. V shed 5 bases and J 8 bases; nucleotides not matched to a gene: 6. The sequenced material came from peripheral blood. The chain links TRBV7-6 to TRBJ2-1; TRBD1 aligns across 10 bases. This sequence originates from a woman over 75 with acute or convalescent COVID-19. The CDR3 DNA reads TGTGCCAGCAGCCTGACAGGGGGCCTCGATGAGCAGTTCTTC. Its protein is CASSLTGGLDEQFF.